This is a list of T cell receptor beta chains from one sample in a study of blood T cell repertoires in COVID-19. TCRdb keeps only in-frame clones here, not all; method: immunoSEQ multiplex PCR. The sample lists approximately 91,000 clones; 80% were seen once. The sequencing sample was made of peripheral blood. These TCRs come from a human donor in a cohort sampled during active COVID-19. Both conserved end residues are part of each CDR3. The D gene is left open where the match is weak. Clone size is stated in some rows and not others, as once, few, many or a class when expanded.

d_call	v_call	clone_size	j_call	cdr3_aa	cdr3_nt
TRBD2	TRBV2	NA	TRBJ2-7	CASSETASGHYYEQYF	TGTGCCAGCAGTGAAACGGCTAGCGGTCACTACTACGAGCAGTACTTC
NA	TRBV24-1	NA	TRBJ2-3	CATSGRYGLDTQYF	TGTGCCACCAGCGGACGGTACGGACTAGATACGCAGTATTTT
NA	TRBV30	NA	TRBJ1-2	CAWSAQTGSYYGYTF	TGTGCCTGGAGTGCTCAAACAGGGTCGTACTATGGCTACACCTTC
TRBD1	TRBV7-9	once	TRBJ2-6	CASRLTGGPMGANVLTF	TGTGCCAGCAGATTGACAGGGGGCCCCATGGGGGCCAACGTCCTGACTTTC
TRBD1	TRBV7-9	NA	TRBJ2-7	CASSLGGARDRGTEQYF	TGTGCCAGCAGCTTGGGGGGGGCCCGGGACAGGGGTACCGAGCAGTACTTC
TRBD1	TRBV30	NA	TRBJ1-1	CAWRNGDSQNTEAFF	TGTGCCTGGAGGAACGGGGACAGTCAGAACACTGAAGCTTTCTTT
NA	TRBV19	NA	TRBJ2-7	CASSRTETYEQYF	TGTGCCAGTAGTCGGACAGAGACCTACGAGCAGTACTTC
TRBD2	TRBV9	NA	TRBJ2-5	CASSVGLAGGPLSGETQYF	TGTGCCAGCAGCGTGGGTCTAGCGGGAGGGCCTTTGTCTGGAGAGACCCAGTACTTC
TRBD1	TRBV5-1	NA	TRBJ2-7	CASSPRGTGTHEQYF	TGCGCCAGCAGCCCCCGAGGGACAGGGACCCACGAGCAGTACTTC
NA	TRBV5-1	NA	TRBJ1-2	CASTTTGGVGYTF	TGCGCCAGCACCACAACGGGGGGCGTCGGCTACACCTTC
TRBD1	TRBV6-6	NA	TRBJ2-5	CASSPGIRGETQYF	TGTGCCAGCAGCCCGGGAATCAGGGGGGAGACCCAGTACTTC
TRBD1	TRBV19	NA	TRBJ1-5	CASSIGGTGINQPQHF	TGTGCCAGTAGTATAGGGGGGACAGGGATCAATCAGCCCCAGCATTTT
NA	TRBV18	NA	TRBJ2-7	CASSPGPSYEQYF	TGTGCCAGCTCACCGGGCCCGTCCTACGAGCAGTACTTC
NA	TRBV15	NA	TRBJ1-5	CATTGAGNQPQHF	TGTGCCACCACTGGGGCAGGGAATCAGCCCCAGCATTTT
TRBD2	TRBV18	NA	TRBJ2-2	CASSAGLANHGGELFF	TGTGCCAGCTCTGCGGGACTAGCGAATCACGGCGGGGAGCTGTTTTTT
NA	TRBV5-1	NA	TRBJ2-1	CASSGGSGYSYNEQFF	TGCGCCAGCAGCGGGGGGTCGGGCTACTCCTACAATGAGCAGTTCTTC
TRBD1	TRBV7-6	NA	TRBJ2-6	CASSLAGTGGFVANVLTF	TGTGCCAGCAGCTTAGCCGGGACAGGGGGCTTTGTGGCCAACGTCCTGACTTTC
NA	TRBV9	NA	TRBJ1-3	CASSKGGISGNTIYF	TGTGCCAGCAGCAAGGGAGGGATTTCTGGAAACACCATATATTTT
TRBD2	TRBV5-1	NA	TRBJ2-7	CASSQGLAGVGIRSEQYF	TGCGCCAGCAGCCAGGGACTAGCGGGAGTGGGTATAAGATCCGAGCAGTACTTC
TRBD1	TRBV4-2	NA	TRBJ2-7	CASSPGQVTYEQYF	TGTGCCAGCAGCCCGGGACAGGTGACCTACGAGCAGTACTTC
NA	TRBV12-5	NA	TRBJ1-2	CASGYDSPVGGYTF	TGTGCTAGTGGTTACGACTCGCCTGTGGGTGGCTACACCTTC